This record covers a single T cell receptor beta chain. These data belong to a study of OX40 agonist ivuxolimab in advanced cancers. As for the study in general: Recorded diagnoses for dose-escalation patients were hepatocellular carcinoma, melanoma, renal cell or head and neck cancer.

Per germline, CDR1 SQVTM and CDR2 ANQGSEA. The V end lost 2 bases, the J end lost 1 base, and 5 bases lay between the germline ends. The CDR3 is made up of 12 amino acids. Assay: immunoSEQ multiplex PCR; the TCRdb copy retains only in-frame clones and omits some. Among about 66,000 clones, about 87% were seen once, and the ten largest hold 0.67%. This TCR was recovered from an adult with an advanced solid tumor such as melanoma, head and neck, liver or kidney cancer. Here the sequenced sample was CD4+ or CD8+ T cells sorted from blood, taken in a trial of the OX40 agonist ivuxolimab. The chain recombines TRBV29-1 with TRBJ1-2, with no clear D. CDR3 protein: CSVEPLNYGYTF. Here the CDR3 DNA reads TGCAGCGTTGAACCCCTTAACTATGGCTACACCTTC.